Described below is a single T cell receptor beta chain sequence and its context. It has no known antigen specificity. No much larger clone is present one base from it, and per-base qualities are unavailable. The sample's time point label, in plain terms: about 28 days (+/-7) after the second vaccine dose. The treatment or condition label, read with the paper, signifies: meningococcal conjugate vaccine given as trial control. Samples from vaccinated people were obtained from the UK trials COV001 and COV002, which included a single-blind randomized controlled phase 2/3 trial of AZD1222 (ChAdOx1 nCoV-19) in healthy adults. For TCRbeta chain sequencing, PBMC samples from trial participants were taken at day 0 and at day 28 after the second dose. The sample comes from a study of T cell responses to AZD1222 COVID-19 vaccine (dated by TCRdb to about 2021). Turning to the overall study: TCR sequencing was performed for more than 230 trial participants, of whom approximately 200 were given two doses of AZD1222 and approximately 26 were given two doses of MenACWY control vaccine. Trial participants were enrolled into age subgroups of 18-55, 56-69 and 70-plus years, which contained about 160, 30 and 59 TCR-sequenced participants, respectively. Results the study describes overall, beyond this receptor: After two AZD1222 doses, spike-specific TCR breadth and depth were significantly higher than at day 0 and than in MenACWY recipients. Conclusions about previously exposed vaccinees are limited, since just a handful of AZD1222 recipients were seropositive for SARS-CoV-2 at baseline. Participants were mostly white British and included more females than males, and it was suggested by the authors that clonal diversity may have been underestimated. Reportedly, close to half of the unique spike-specific TCRs recognized epitopes lying outside the regions that are mutated in the B.1.351 and B.1.1.7 variants. Vaccine-associated CD4 TCRs spanned the whole spike protein, with dominant responses in regions 160-218 and 743-854. The 56-69-year group was small, and its depth increase did not reach significance, likely because of low power. Because no day 14 peak-response samples were available, the repertoires could be characterized only after the peak T cell response.

CDR1 and CDR2 are drawn from the germline V gene: SGHTA, FQGNSA. The CDR3 goes from the cysteine to the phenylalanine over 15 residues. Here the CDR3 DNA is all that survives: 45 bases in frame from base 1. Relative to germline, V is 1 base shorter and J is 5 bases shorter, with 15 bases between their ends. The CDR3 regions of human TCRbeta chains were analyzed by immunosequencing. On the study's bioinformatics: Repertoire TCRs were matched against a reference library of SARS-CoV-2-specific TCRs generated with the MIRA antigen-specificity platform. Breadth meant the fraction of unique TCRs that were SARS-CoV-2-associated, whereas depth meant the fraction of total T cells that were SARS-CoV-2-associated. Using the MIRA data, every spike-specific TCR was mapped to the spike region that the TCR reacted to and assigned to either a CD4 or a CD8 class. Log10-transformed breadth and depth values were compared by one-way ANOVA with Sidak's multiple comparisons tests. The table comes from immuneACCESS by way of TCRdb, which keeps in-frame sequences with V and J called. Part of the clones is missing from these tables; in studies checked, under half for an unresolved V gene and the rest for unknown reasons. Clone size and the V and J calls come from that table; the DNA yielded D and trimming. This sample is represented by about 200,000 clones; around 94% of them were singletons. The ten most abundant clones make up less than 4% of the sample.

This TCR came from an adult who received the MenACWY meningococcal vaccine as a control. Sequencing was performed on peripheral blood, taken 28 days after the second dose of the MenACWY control vaccine. This chain joins TRBV7-2 to TRBJ2-7; too little of a D gene remains to name it. The bases read TGTGCCAGCAGCTTAGGGCAGGAGTTCCAGGACGAGCAGTACTTC. This translates into CASSLGQEFQDEQYF.